The T cell receptor beta chain under discussion was sequenced for a study of T cell repertoires in cytomegalovirus infection. Study background: As its CMV epitopes, the study selected recently identified HLA-C-restricted and well-studied HLA-B-restricted targets. In public TCR beta signatures, there were indications of both CMV infection and matching HLA type.

MiXCR, applied by TCRdb to the reads, yields one record per CDR3 protein. The sample includes about 890,000 distinct CDR3 sequences, more than 25% of them seen just once. This clonotype has more than one count but fewer than ten. Antigen unknown. Germline CDR1 is SEHNR and CDR2 is FQNEAQ (reference sequence). The CDR3 sequence is 16 residues long. V was cut by 5 bases and J by 0 bases, with 14 bases left in between. General study points: HLA-C-restricted CMV-specific TCR beta clonotypes prevailed in the ex vivo response.

The clonotype originates from a human donor in good health (CMV status not recorded). Some clones in this sample may be carry-over from other donors' samples. This chain links TRBV7-9 with TRBJ1-5; D is ambiguous. Sequenced here: cultured CD8+ T cells from PBMCs, sampled from culture after CMV antigen stimulation. The CDR3 DNA reads TGTGCCAGCAGCCTATCACTTACCTATAGCAATCAGCCCCAGCATTTT. Residues: CASSLSLTYSNQPQHF.